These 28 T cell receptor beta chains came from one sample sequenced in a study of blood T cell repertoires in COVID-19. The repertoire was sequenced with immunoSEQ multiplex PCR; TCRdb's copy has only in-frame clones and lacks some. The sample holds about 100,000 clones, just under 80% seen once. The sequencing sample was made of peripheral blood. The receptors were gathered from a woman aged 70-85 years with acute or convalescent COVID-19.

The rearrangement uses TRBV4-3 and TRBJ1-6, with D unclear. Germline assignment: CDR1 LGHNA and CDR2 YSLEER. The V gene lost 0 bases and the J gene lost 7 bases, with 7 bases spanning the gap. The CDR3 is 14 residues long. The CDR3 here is CASSQEYKNSPLHF. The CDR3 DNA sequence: TGCGCCAGCAGCCAAGAATATAAAAATTCACCCCTCCACTTT.

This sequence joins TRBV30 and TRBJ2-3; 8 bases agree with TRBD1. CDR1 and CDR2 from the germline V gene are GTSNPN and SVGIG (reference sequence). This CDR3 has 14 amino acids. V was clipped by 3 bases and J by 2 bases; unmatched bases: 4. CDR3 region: CAWRRQGTTDTQYF. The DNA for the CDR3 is TGTGCCTGGAGAAGACAGGGGACCACAGATACGCAGTATTTT. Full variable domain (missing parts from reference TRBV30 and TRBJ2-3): SQTIHQWPATLVQPVGSPLSLECTVEGTSNPNLYWYRQAAGRGLQLLFYSVGIGQISSEVPQNLSASRPQDRQFILSSKKLLLSDSGFYLCAWRRQGTTDTQYFGPGTRLTVL.

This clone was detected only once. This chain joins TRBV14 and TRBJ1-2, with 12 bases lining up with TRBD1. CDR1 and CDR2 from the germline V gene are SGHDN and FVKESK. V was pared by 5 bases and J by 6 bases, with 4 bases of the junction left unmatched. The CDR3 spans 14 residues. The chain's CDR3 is CASSWDRGRHGYTF. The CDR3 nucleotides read TGTGCCAGCAGCTGGGACAGGGGGCGTCATGGCTACACCTTC. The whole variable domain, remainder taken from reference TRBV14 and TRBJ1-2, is EAGVTQFPSHSVIEKGQTVTLRCDPISGHDNLYWYRRVMGKEIKFLLHFVKESKQDESGMPNNRFLAERTGGTYSTLKVQPAELEDSGVYFCASSWDRGRHGYTFGSGTRLTVV.

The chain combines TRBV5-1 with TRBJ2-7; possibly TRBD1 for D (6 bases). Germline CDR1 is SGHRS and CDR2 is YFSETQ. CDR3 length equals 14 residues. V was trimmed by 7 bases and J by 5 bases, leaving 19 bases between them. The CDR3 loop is CASFSGTTTDEQYF. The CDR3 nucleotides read TGCGCCAGCTTCTCCGGGACAACGACCGACGAGCAGTACTTC. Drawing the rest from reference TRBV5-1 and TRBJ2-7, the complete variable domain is KAGVTQTPRYLIKTRGQQVTLSCSPISGHRSVSWYQQTPGQGLQFLFEYFSETQRNKGNFPGRFSGRQFSNSRSEMNVSTLELGDSALYLCASFSGTTTDEQYFGPGTRLTVT.

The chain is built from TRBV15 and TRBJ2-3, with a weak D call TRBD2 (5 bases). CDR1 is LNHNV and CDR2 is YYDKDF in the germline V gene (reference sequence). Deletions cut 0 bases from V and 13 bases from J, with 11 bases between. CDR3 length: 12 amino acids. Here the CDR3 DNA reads TGTGCCACCAGCAGAGATAGGAGGTTCGAGTATTTT. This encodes CATSRDRRFEYF. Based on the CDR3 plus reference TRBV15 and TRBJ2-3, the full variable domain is DAMVIQNPRYQVTQFGKPVTLSCSQTLNHNVMYWYQQKSSQAPKLLFHYYDKDFNNEADTPDNFQSRRPNTSFCFLDIRSPGLGDTAMYLCATSRDRRFEYFGPGTRLTVL.

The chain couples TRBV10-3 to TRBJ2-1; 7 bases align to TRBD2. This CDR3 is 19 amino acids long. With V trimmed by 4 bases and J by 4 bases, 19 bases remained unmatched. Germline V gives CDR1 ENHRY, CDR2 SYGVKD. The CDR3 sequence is CAISGSGEGVLRGYNEQFF. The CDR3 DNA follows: TGTGCCATCAGTGGGTCTGGTGAAGGGGTCCTGCGGGGGTACAATGAGCAGTTCTTC.

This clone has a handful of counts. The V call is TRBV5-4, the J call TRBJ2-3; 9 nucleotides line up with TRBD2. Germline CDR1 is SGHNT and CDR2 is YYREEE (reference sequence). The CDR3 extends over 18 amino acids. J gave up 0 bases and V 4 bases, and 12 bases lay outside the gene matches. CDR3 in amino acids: CASSPSGGLAGSTDTQYF. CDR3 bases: TGTGCCAGCAGCCCCTCCGGGGGACTAGCAGGAAGCACAGATACGCAGTATTTT.

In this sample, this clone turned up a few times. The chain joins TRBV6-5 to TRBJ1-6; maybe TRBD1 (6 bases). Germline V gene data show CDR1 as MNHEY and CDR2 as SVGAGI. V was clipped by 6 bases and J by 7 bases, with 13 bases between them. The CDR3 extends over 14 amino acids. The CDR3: CASRGQNPNSPLHF. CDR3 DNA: TGTGCCAGCAGAGGACAGAACCCGAATTCACCCCTCCACTTT.

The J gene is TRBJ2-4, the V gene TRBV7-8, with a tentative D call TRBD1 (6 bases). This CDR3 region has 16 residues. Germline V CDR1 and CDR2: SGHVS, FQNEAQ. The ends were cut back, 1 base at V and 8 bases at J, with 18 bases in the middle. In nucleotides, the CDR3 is TGTGCCAGCAGCTTAGTCCCAGGGGCGGGCGGACACATTCAGTACTTC. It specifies CASSLVPGAGGHIQYF.

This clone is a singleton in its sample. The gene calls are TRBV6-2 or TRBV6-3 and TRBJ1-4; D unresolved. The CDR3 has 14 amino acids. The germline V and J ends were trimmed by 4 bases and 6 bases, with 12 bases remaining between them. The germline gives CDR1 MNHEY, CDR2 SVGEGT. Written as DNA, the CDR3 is TGTGCCAGCAGTTCCGGGAGGCGGGATGAAAAACTGTTTTTT. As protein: CASSSGRRDEKLFF.

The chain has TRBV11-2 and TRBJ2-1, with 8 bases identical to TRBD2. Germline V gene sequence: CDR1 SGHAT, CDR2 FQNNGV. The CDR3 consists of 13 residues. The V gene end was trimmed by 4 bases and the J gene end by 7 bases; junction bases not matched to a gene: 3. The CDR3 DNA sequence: TGTGCCAGCAGCTCTGGACTAGCAAATGAGCAGTTCTTC. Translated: CASSSGLANEQFF.

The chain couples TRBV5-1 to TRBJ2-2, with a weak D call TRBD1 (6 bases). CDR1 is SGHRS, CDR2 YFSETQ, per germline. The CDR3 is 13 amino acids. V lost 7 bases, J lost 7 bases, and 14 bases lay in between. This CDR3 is CASAATGSGELFF. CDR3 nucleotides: TGCGCCAGCGCAGCTACAGGGAGCGGGGAGCTGTTTTTT.

CDR3 DNA sequence: TGCGCCAGCAGTGAGGCAGGGAAGCCCTACGAGCAGTACTTC. Protein: CASSEAGKPYEQYF. This sequence joins TRBV10-1 and TRBJ2-7; tentatively, D is TRBD1 (5 bases). The germline V gene has CDR1 WNHNN and CDR2 SYGVQD (reference sequence). This CDR3 has 14 residues. Trimming removed 2 bases from V and 2 bases from J, with 10 bases in between.

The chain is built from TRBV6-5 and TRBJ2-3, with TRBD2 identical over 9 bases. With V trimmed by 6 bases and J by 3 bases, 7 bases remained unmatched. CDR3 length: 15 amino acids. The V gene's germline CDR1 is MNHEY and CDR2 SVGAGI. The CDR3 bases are TGTGCCAGCAGCGTTCAGCGGGGGGCAACAGATACGCAGTATTTT. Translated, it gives CASSVQRGATDTQYF.

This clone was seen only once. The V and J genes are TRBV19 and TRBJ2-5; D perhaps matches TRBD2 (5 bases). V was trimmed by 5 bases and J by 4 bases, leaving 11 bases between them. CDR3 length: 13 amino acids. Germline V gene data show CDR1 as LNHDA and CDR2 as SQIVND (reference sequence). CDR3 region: CASSETGRETQYF. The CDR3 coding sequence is TGTGCCAGTAGTGAAACGGGGAGAGAGACCCAGTACTTC.

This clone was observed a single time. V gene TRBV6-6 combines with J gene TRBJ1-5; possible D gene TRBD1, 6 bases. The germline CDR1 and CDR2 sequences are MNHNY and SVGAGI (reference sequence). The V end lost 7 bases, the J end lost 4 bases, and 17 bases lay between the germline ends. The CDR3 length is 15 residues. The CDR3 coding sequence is TGTGCCAGCACCGAGGGGGGAGGGTGGAATCAGCCCCAGCATTTT. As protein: CASTEGGGWNQPQHF.

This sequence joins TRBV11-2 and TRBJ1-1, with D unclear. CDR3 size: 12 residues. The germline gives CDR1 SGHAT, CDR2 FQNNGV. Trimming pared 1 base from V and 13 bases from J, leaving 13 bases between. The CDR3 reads CASSLGFQRGFF. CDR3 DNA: TGTGCCAGCAGCTTAGGGTTCCAGCGGGGTTTCTTT.

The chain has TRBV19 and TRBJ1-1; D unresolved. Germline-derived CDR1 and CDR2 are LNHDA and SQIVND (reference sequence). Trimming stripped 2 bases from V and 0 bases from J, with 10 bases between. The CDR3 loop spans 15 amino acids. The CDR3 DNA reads TGTGCCAGTAGTATAAAGCCAGGCATGAACACTGAAGCTTTCTTT. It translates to CASSIKPGMNTEAFF.

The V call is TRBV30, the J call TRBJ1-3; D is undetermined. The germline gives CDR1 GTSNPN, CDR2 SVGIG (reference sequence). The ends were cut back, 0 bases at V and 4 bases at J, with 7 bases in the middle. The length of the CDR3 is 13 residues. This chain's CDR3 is CAWSVGGGNTIYF. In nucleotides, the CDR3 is TGTGCCTGGAGTGTAGGCGGCGGAAACACCATATATTTT.

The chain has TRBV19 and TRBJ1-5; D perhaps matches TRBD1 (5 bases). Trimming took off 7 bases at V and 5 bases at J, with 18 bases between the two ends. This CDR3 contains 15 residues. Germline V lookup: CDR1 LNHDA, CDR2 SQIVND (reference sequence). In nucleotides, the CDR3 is TGTGCCAGTACCTCCCCGCGACAGCTCGATCAGCCCCAGCATTTT. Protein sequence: CASTSPRQLDQPQHF.

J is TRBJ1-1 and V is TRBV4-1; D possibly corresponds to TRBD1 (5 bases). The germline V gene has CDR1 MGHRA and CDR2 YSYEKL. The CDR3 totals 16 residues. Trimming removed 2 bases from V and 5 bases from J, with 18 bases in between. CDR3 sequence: CASSQPGGEPSTEAFF. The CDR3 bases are TGCGCCAGCAGCCAACCCGGGGGGGAACCTTCGACTGAAGCTTTCTTT.

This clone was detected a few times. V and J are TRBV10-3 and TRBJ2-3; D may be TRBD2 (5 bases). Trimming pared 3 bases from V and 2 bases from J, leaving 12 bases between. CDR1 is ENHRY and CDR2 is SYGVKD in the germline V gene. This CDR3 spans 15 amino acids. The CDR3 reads CAISDPTTNTDTQYF. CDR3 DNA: TGTGCCATCAGTGACCCTACGACTAACACAGATACGCAGTATTTT.

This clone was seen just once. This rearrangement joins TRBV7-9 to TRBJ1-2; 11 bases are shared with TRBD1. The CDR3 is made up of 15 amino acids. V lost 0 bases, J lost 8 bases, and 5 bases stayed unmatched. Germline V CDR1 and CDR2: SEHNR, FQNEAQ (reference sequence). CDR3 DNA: TGTGCCAGCAGCTTAGCGGAGGACAGGGGGCGAGGCTACACCTTC. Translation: CASSLAEDRGRGYTF.

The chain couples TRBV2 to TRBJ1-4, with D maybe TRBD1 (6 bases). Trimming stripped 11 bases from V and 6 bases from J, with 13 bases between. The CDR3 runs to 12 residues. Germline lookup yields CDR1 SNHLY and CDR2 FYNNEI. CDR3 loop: CAGSGVDEKLFF. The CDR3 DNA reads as TGTGCCGGATCAGGGGTTGATGAAAAACTGTTTTTT.

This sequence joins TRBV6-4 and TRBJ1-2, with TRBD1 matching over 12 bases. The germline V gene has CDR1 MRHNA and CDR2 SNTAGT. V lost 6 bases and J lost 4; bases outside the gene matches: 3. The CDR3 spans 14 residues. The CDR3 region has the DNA TGTGCCAGCAGGCCGGGACAGGGGGCCTATGGCTACACCTTC. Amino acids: CASRPGQGAYGYTF.

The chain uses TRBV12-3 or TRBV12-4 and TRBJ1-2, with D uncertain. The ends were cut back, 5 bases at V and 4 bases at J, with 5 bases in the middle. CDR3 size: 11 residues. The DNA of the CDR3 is TGTGCCAGCAGTGCGCGCTATGGCTACACCTTC. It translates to CASSARYGYTF.

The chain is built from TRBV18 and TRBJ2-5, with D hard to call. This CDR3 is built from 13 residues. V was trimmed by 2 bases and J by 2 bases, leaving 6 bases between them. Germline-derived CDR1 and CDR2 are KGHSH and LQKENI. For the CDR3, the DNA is TGTGCCAGCTCACCAGGGCAGCAAGAGACCCAGTACTTC. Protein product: CASSPGQQETQYF.

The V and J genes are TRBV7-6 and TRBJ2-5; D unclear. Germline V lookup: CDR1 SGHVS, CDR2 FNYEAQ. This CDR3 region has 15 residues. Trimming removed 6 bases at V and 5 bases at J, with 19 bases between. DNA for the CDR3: TGTGCCAGCAGGCAAGGCGCAGGTATCGAGGAGACCCAGTACTTC. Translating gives CASRQGAGIEETQYF.